This entry concerns a single T cell receptor beta chain. This sample was included in a study of blood T cell repertoires in COVID-19. Assay: immunoSEQ multiplex PCR; the TCRdb copy retains only in-frame clones and omits some. In the table there are about 270,000 clones, 80% to 90% of which are singletons. Sequencing was performed on PBMCs or T cells enriched from blood (not recorded which). This sequence was found in a woman aged 18-29 years who had recovered from COVID-19.

The CDR3 spells CASSPRQGEAFF. DNA of the CDR3: TGTGCCAGCAGTCCACGACAGGGGGAAGCTTTCTTT. The genes are TRBV28 and TRBJ1-1; 8 bases are a match to TRBD1. The germline CDR1 and CDR2 sequences are MDHEN and SYDVKM. J gave up 8 bases and V 5 bases, and 4 bases lay outside the gene matches. The CDR3 is 12 amino acids.